The next 19 T cell receptor beta chains were all read from a single sample in a study of cytotoxic CD8 clonotypes in ibrutinib-treated CLL. This table comes from immunoSEQ multiplex PCR, and its TCRdb copy is limited to in-frame clones, with some not included. This sample has around 200,000 clones; about four fifths occur once, and the top ten carry more than 9.5%. The sequenced sample was PBMCs, obtained after 12 months of ibrutinib treatment. The receptors shown here come from a human donor with chronic lymphocytic leukemia.

The rearrangement uses TRBV21-1 and TRBJ1-5. TRBV21-1 is flagged as a pseudogene. The CDR3 length is 14 residues. CDR3 loop: CASSKPRENQPQHF. CDR3 coding DNA: TGTGCCAGCAGCAAGCCCCGGGAGAATCAGCCCCAGCATTTT.

Details on this clone: At one of its ends the junction is not consistent with the germline gene, which may arise from a read error. The chain has TRBV30 and TRBJ2-1; D may match TRBD1 or TRBD2 (5 bases each). Per the germline V gene, CDR1 is GTSNPN and CDR2 is SVGIG (reference sequence). The CDR3 is 13 residues long. The chain's CDR3 is CARSRGEYNEQFF. The CDR3 DNA is TGTGCCCGGAGCCGGGGCGAGTACAATGAGCAGTTCTTC.

The chain recombines TRBV6-4 with TRBJ2-5; TRBD1 might be the D (6 bases). Germline CDR1 MRHNA, CDR2 SNTAGT. With 2 bases removed from V and 8 bases from J, the gap between germline ends came to 12 bases. The length of the CDR3 is 13 residues. The CDR3 sequence: CASSDVEGTTQYF. As DNA, the CDR3 is TGTGCCAGCAGTGACGTGGAAGGGACAACCCAGTACTTC.

This clone was observed a handful of times. The J gene is TRBJ2-3, the V gene TRBV7-8; D unresolved. V shed 5 bases and J shed 4 bases, with 16 bases lying between them. This CDR3 has 15 amino acids. Looked up from germline, CDR1 is SGHVS and CDR2 is FQNEAQ. The CDR3 spells CASSPVDRLSDTQYF. The CDR3 nucleotides are TGTGCCAGCAGCCCCGTTGACCGGCTGTCAGATACGCAGTATTTT.

The rearrangement uses TRBV7-6 and TRBJ2-3; 8 bases align to TRBD2. Germline V gene lookup returns CDR1 SGHVS and CDR2 FNYEAQ. This CDR3 is 15 amino acids long. V lost 1 base to trimming and J lost 4 bases; unmatched junction nucleotides: 4. This CDR3 reads CASSLVAGGADTQYF. The CDR3, as DNA: TGTGCCAGCAGCTTAGTGGCGGGAGGAGCAGATACGCAGTATTTT.

This clone was found a few times. The gene calls are TRBV25-1 and TRBJ2-7; D may correspond to TRBD1 or TRBD2 (5 bases each). The CDR3 has 11 residues. The V and J ends lost 8 bases and 4 bases respectively, with 9 bases between them. The germline CDR1 and CDR2 sequences are MGHDK and SYGVNS. The CDR3 DNA is TGTGCCAGCGGGGGATCTTACGAGCAGTACTTC. As protein: CASGGSYEQYF.

The V call is TRBV19, the J call TRBJ2-2; the D is unclear. Germline V gene lookup returns CDR1 LNHDA and CDR2 SQIVND (reference sequence). Deletions cut 2 bases from V and 4 bases from J, with 8 bases between. The CDR3 sequence is 14 residues long. The CDR3 DNA reads TGTGCCAGTAGTATACGTCAGGCCACCGGGGAGCTGTTTTTT. Protein: CASSIRQATGELFF.

This clone was counted between two and nine times. The CDR3: CASRGAGNGYTF. In DNA form, the CDR3 reads TGTGCCAGCAGAGGGGCTGGGAATGGCTACACCTTC. V usage is TRBV7-9 and J usage is TRBJ1-2, with a tentative D call TRBD1 (5 bases). Germline values: CDR1 SEHNR, CDR2 FQNEAQ (reference sequence). With 6 bases removed from V and 6 bases from J, the gap between germline ends came to 11 bases. The CDR3 sequence is 12 residues long. The full variable domain, its missing parts supplied by reference TRBV7-9 and TRBJ1-2, is DTGVSQNPRHKITKRGQNVTFRCDPISEHNRLYWYRQTLGQGPEFLTYFQNEAQLEKSRLLSDRFSAERPKGSFSTLEIQRTEQGDSAMYLCASRGAGNGYTFGSGTRLTVV.

The V gene is TRBV19, the J gene TRBJ2-3; TRBD1 aligns across 12 bases. V gave up 3 bases and J gave up 5 bases; unmatched junction bases: 3. The CDR3 covers 15 residues. CDR1 is LNHDA, CDR2 SQIVND, per germline (reference sequence). The chain's CDR3 is CASSIGDRGQDTQYF. In DNA, the CDR3 is TGTGCCAGTAGTATCGGGGACAGGGGGCAAGATACGCAGTATTTT.

This clone occurred once. The J gene is TRBJ2-1, the V gene TRBV4-2; D remains ambiguous. Germline-derived CDR1 and CDR2 are LGHNA and YNFKEQ. The V and J ends lost 1 base and 4 bases respectively, with 11 bases between them. The CDR3 covers 15 residues. The CDR3 region is CASSQGVLPYNEQFF. The CDR3 bases are TGTGCCAGCAGCCAAGGTGTTCTGCCGTACAATGAGCAGTTCTTC.

The genes are TRBV15 and TRBJ1-5; the D is unclear. V was pared by 5 bases and J by 3 bases, with 8 bases between. Germline V lookup: CDR1 LNHNV, CDR2 YYDKDF (reference sequence). This CDR3 has 13 amino acids. CDR3 sequence: CATSSDFNQPQHF. CDR3 nucleotides: TGTGCCACCAGCTCGGACTTCAATCAGCCCCAGCATTTT.

V is TRBV6-5 and J is TRBJ2-5, with 10 positions matching TRBD2. Germline-derived CDR1 and CDR2 are MNHEY and SVGAGI. The CDR3 loop spans 14 amino acids. Trimming took 4 bases from V and 5 from J; bases not matched to a gene: 4. CDR3: CASSSTSGTETQYF. In nucleotides, the CDR3 is TGTGCCAGCAGTTCCACTAGCGGGACGGAGACCCAGTACTTC.

This clone has more than one count but fewer than ten. The chain combines TRBV7-9 with TRBJ1-2; unclear D gene. Germline lookup yields CDR1 SEHNR and CDR2 FQNEAQ (reference sequence). This CDR3 region has 15 residues. V lost 5 bases, J lost 2 bases, and 15 bases lay in between. The CDR3 nucleotides are TGTGCCAGCAGCGCCCAGGAAAGACTAAACTATGGCTACACCTTC. Amino acid sequence: CASSAQERLNYGYTF.

This chain links TRBV4-1 with TRBJ2-6; 7 bases line up with TRBD2. V lost 4 bases, J lost 0 bases, and 9 bases stayed unmatched. The CDR3 sequence is 18 residues long. Germline lookup yields CDR1 MGHRA and CDR2 YSYEKL. The CDR3 spells CASSPRDGGNSGANVLTF. The CDR3 DNA is TGCGCCAGCAGCCCACGGGACGGGGGGAACTCTGGGGCCAACGTCCTGACTTTC.

This clone has just a few counts. This chain joins TRBV18 and TRBJ1-1; tentative D call: TRBD1 (6 bases). The V gene lost 3 bases and the J gene lost 2 bases, with 16 bases spanning the gap. Germline CDR1 KGHSH, CDR2 LQKENI. The CDR3 has 16 residues. The CDR3 DNA reads TGTGCCAGCTCACCGCCGGGGGGGGCGTTTAACACTGAAGCTTTCTTT. Protein sequence: CASSPPGGAFNTEAFF. The full variable domain, rest sourced from reference TRBV18 and TRBJ1-1, is NAGVMQNPRHLVRRRGQEARLRCSPMKGHSHVYWYRQLPEEGLKFMVYLQKENIIDESGMPKERFSAEFPKEGPSILRIQQVVRGDSAAYFCASSPPGGAFNTEAFFGQGTRLTVV.

The chain couples TRBV4-1 to TRBJ2-7; 8 nucleotides align to TRBD2. This CDR3 comprises 16 residues. CDR1 and CDR2 (germline): MGHRA, YSYEKL. The junction had 5 bases not matched to a gene; V was cut back by 1 base and J by 0 bases. DNA for the CDR3: TGCGCCAGCAGCCAAGGTACTAGCGGAGCCTCCTACGAGCAGTACTTC. Translated, it gives CASSQGTSGASYEQYF.

The CDR3 sequence is CASSTGQGRTEAFF. CDR3 nucleotides: TGTGCCAGCAGCACGGGACAGGGGAGAACTGAAGCTTTCTTT. J is TRBJ1-1 and V is TRBV14; TRBD1 agrees at 10 bases. The V segment lost 5 bases and the J segment 5 bases; nucleotides outside the gene matches: 5. Germline V lookup: CDR1 SGHDN, CDR2 FVKESK. CDR3 size: 14 residues.

This chain links TRBV7-9 with TRBJ1-1; 8 bases are shared with TRBD1. CDR1 is SEHNR and CDR2 is FQNEAQ in the germline V gene (reference sequence). The V gene end was trimmed by 5 bases and the J gene end by 4 bases; junction bases not matched to a gene: 3. This CDR3 has 13 amino acids. For the CDR3, the DNA is TGTGCCAGCAGCCCTACAGGGGGCACTGAAGCTTTCTTT. Protein product: CASSPTGGTEAFF.

The sample holds one count of this clone. V usage is TRBV7-9 and J usage is TRBJ1-6, with a possible D match to TRBD1 (5 bases). Germline CDR1 SEHNR, CDR2 FQNEAQ (reference sequence). V gave up 1 base and J gave up 4 bases, with 14 bases separating them. This CDR3 has 17 amino acids. The CDR3 coding sequence is TGTGCCAGCAGCTTAGATCCAGGGATGACTTATAATTCACCCCTCCACTTT. This sequence encodes CASSLDPGMTYNSPLHF.